One sample yielded the 25 T cell receptor beta chains listed below, sequenced in a study of shared clonotypes between healthy human individuals (dated by TCRdb to the early 2020s). The protocol used for the library was the immunoSEQ multiplex PCR assay. The table was pulled from immuneACCESS by TCRdb, which kept in-frame rearrangements only. Such tables lose some clones; where checked, under half of the loss comes from unresolved V genes, and the rest has no known cause. This sample gives 780,000 or so clones in total; 55% to 75% of them show up just once. Approximately 1.7% of the sample is in the top ten clones. The sample taken for sequencing was memory CD4+ T cells sorted from blood. The cell subset or site label corresponds to: CD45RA-negative fraction. Receptors were obtained from a woman aged 30 to 39 in good health.

In this sample, this clone turned up many times. This sequence joins TRBV7-6 and TRBJ2-5, with TRBD2 as a possible D gene (5 bases). The V and J ends lost 2 bases and 3 bases respectively, with 10 bases between them. The CDR3 is 14 amino acids. From germline, CDR1 is SGHVS and CDR2 FNYEAQ. The CDR3 bases are TGTGCCAGCAGCTTATTTCGGGGTAAAGAGACCCAGTACTTC. Translation gives CASSLFRGKETQYF.

This clone was recorded only once. The chain carries TRBV7-2 and TRBJ2-7; D call uncertain. CDR3 size: 15 residues. Deletions cut 6 bases from V and 2 bases from J, with 17 bases between. Per germline, CDR1 SGHTA and CDR2 FQGNSA. The CDR3 spells CASRLSHTAAYEQYF. CDR3 bases: TGTGCCAGCAGACTATCGCACACCGCCGCCTACGAGCAGTACTTC.

This clone was seen only once. The rearrangement uses TRBV5-1 and TRBJ2-2; D gene unclear. In germline, CDR1 is SGHRS, CDR2 YFSETQ. V dropped 5 bases and J dropped 4 bases, with 15 bases sitting between them. The CDR3 runs 15 residues. The CDR3 spells CASRTSYGSTGELFF. In DNA, the CDR3 is TGCGCCAGCAGAACATCTTATGGGTCCACCGGGGAGCTGTTTTTT.

The rearrangement joins TRBV7-3 to TRBJ2-7, with D uncertain. The V end lost 2 bases, the J end lost 1 base, and 15 bases lay between the germline ends. Per germline, CDR1 SGHTA and CDR2 FQGTGA. The CDR3 contains 16 residues. The CDR3 sequence: CASSLGLAVTSYEQYF. DNA of the CDR3: TGTGCCAGCAGCTTAGGTCTGGCAGTTACATCCTACGAGCAGTACTTC.

J is TRBJ2-5 and V is TRBV6-5; 9 bases fit TRBD2. Trimming took 6 bases from V and 4 from J; bases not matched to a gene: 9. Germline V gives CDR1 MNHEY, CDR2 SVGAGI. The CDR3 sequence is 15 residues long. CDR3 in amino acids: CASSLQGAGGETQYF. The CDR3 DNA reads TGTGCCAGCAGCCTCCAGGGAGCGGGAGGAGAGACCCAGTACTTC.

The rearrangement joins TRBV2 to TRBJ2-3, with 9 bases fitting TRBD2. CDR3 size: 17 residues. From germline, CDR1 is SNHLY and CDR2 FYNNEI. With V trimmed by 6 bases and J by 0 bases, 10 bases remained unmatched. The chain's CDR3 is CASRVWGTSGSTDTQYF. DNA for the CDR3: TGTGCCAGCAGGGTCTGGGGCACTAGCGGGAGCACAGATACGCAGTATTTT.

This clone appeared many times. J is TRBJ2-7 and V is TRBV29-1, with TRBD1 matching 10 bases. The germline gives CDR1 SQVTM, CDR2 ANQGSEA. The CDR3 totals 13 residues. Losses at the gene ends were 8 bases for V and 5 bases for J; bases not matched to a gene: 9. DNA of the CDR3: TGCAGCATGTGGACAGGGGGAAGGGACGAGCAGTACTTC. Translating it yields CSMWTGGRDEQYF.

The CDR3 region has the DNA TGTGCCAGCAGCCCTCGCGGAGCGGAGATCACCGGGGAGCTGTTTTTT. Translating gives CASSPRGAEITGELFF. The chain links TRBV7-2 to TRBJ2-2, with D perhaps matching TRBD2 (5 bases). Trimming left V 5 bases short and J 4 bases short, with 17 bases between. This CDR3 has 16 amino acids. Germline V CDR1 and CDR2: SGHTA, FQGNSA.

This clone appeared a single time. At the DNA level, this CDR3 is encoded by other sequences in the same sample as well. The chain couples TRBV29-1 to TRBJ2-7; D possibly corresponds to TRBD1 (6 bases). V shed 4 bases and J shed 6 bases, with 10 bases lying between them. CDR1 is SQVTM, CDR2 ANQGSEA, per germline. CDR3 length: 11 residues. This CDR3 is CSVAGVGEQYF. In nucleotides, the CDR3 is TGCAGCGTTGCAGGGGTCGGCGAGCAGTACTTC.

The gene calls are TRBV19 and TRBJ2-1; 10 positions agree with TRBD1. The junction had 5 bases not matched to a gene; V was cut back by 4 bases and J by 2 bases. Germline values: CDR1 LNHDA, CDR2 SQIVND (reference sequence). The CDR3 has 16 residues. CDR3: CASSRGQGGPYNEQFF. The CDR3 bases are TGTGCCAGTAGTAGAGGACAGGGGGGACCCTACAATGAGCAGTTCTTC.

V and J are TRBV27 and TRBJ2-7; D is undetermined. The CDR3 totals 15 residues. V was trimmed by 2 bases and J by 4 bases, leaving 15 bases between them. Germline-derived CDR1 and CDR2 are MNHEY and SMNVEV (reference sequence). The CDR3, as DNA: TGTGCCAGCAGTTTAAAGTCCCCCGGTATGTACGAGCAGTACTTC. Translation gives CASSLKSPGMYEQYF.

This clone has just a few counts. This sequence joins TRBV11-2 and TRBJ2-7; TRBD1 agrees at 9 bases. CDR3 size: 16 residues. Germline V gives CDR1 SGHAT, CDR2 FQNNGV. V shed 6 bases and J 4 bases; nucleotides not matched to a gene: 13. DNA of the CDR3: TGTGCCAGCAGACCTCTGACTGGACAGGGGACGTACGAGCAGTACTTC. Translated, it gives CASRPLTGQGTYEQYF.

The rearrangement joins TRBV4-2 to TRBJ2-2; 7 bases line up with TRBD2. The CDR3 contains 15 residues. CDR1 and CDR2 (germline): LGHNA, YNFKEQ. Trimming cost V 0 bases and J 6 bases; bases outside gene matches: 4. The CDR3 here is CASSQEWAGAGELFF. The CDR3 DNA reads as TGTGCCAGCAGCCAAGAATGGGCGGGAGCCGGGGAGCTGTTTTTT.

The rearrangement joins TRBV4-1 to TRBJ2-7; 9 positions match TRBD1. The CDR3 is 15 amino acids. V lost 0 bases, J lost 11 bases, and 11 bases stayed unmatched. CDR1 and CDR2 (germline): MGHRA, YSYEKL. In nucleotides, the CDR3 is TGCGCCAGCAGCCAAGATACGGGACAGGGTCCTCGGAAGTACTTC. As protein: CASSQDTGQGPRKYF.

V and J are TRBV20-1 and TRBJ1-1; D is ambiguous. This CDR3 has 11 residues. V was clipped by 6 bases and J by 7 bases, with 12 bases between them. The germline V gene has CDR1 DFQATT and CDR2 SNEGSKA (reference sequence). The CDR3 DNA is TGCAGTGCCGCCCCCCGGCTTGAAGCTTTCTTT. It is translated as CSAAPRLEAFF.

This chain connects TRBV5-1 to TRBJ2-2, with 9 positions matching TRBD2. The V gene end was trimmed by 3 bases and the J gene end by 1 base; junction bases not matched to a gene: 1. The germline V gene has CDR1 SGHRS and CDR2 YFSETQ. The CDR3 spans 15 residues. CDR3 protein: CASSSSGKNTGELFF. In DNA form, the CDR3 reads TGCGCCAGCAGCTCTAGCGGGAAGAACACCGGGGAGCTGTTTTTT.

V and J are TRBV19 and TRBJ2-1; D tentatively reads TRBD1 or TRBD2 (6 bases each). This CDR3 spans 15 amino acids. The germline V and J ends were trimmed by 7 bases and 3 bases, with 16 bases remaining between them. Germline CDR1 is LNHDA and CDR2 is SQIVND (reference sequence). The CDR3 spells CASTDWGARYNEQFF. Here the CDR3 DNA reads TGTGCCAGTACTGACTGGGGGGCCCGCTACAATGAGCAGTTCTTC.

As DNA, the CDR3 is TGTGCCATCAGTGGTAGTGGGAGGGTATACGAGCAGTACTTC. Translation: CAISGSGRVYEQYF. The chain employs TRBV10-3 and TRBJ2-7, with TRBD2 matching 7 bases. Germline V gene lookup returns CDR1 ENHRY and CDR2 SYGVKD. J gave up 4 bases and V 4 bases, and 7 bases lay outside the gene matches. The CDR3 has 14 residues.

V and J are TRBV10-3 and TRBJ1-5; 8 positions agree with TRBD1. CDR1 is ENHRY and CDR2 is SYGVKD in the germline V gene. The CDR3 totals 15 residues. The ends lost 10 bases at V and 6 bases at J; junction bases unmatched: 14. CDR3 amino acids: CATGQGREVTQPQHF. The CDR3 DNA reads as TGTGCCACCGGACAGGGTAGGGAGGTAACTCAGCCCCAGCATTTT.

The chain couples TRBV5-4 to TRBJ1-1, with D possibly being TRBD1 (5 bases). In germline, CDR1 is SGHNT, CDR2 YYREEE (reference sequence). The CDR3 has 14 residues. The V end lost 0 bases, the J end lost 2 bases, and 8 bases lay between the germline ends. For the CDR3, the DNA is TGTGCCAGCAGCTTGGACAGGTTAAACACTGAAGCTTTCTTT. Encoded protein: CASSLDRLNTEAFF.

This chain links TRBV5-4 with TRBJ2-4; 7 nucleotides match TRBD1. The germline CDR1 and CDR2 sequences are SGHNT and YYREEE (reference sequence). This CDR3 region has 15 residues. Trimming cost V 0 bases and J 4 bases; bases outside gene matches: 4. The CDR3 protein is CASSLGRGLKNIQYF. CDR3 bases: TGTGCCAGCAGCTTGGGAAGGGGGCTGAAAAACATTCAGTACTTC.

V and J are TRBV2 and TRBJ2-7; no clear D gene. Looked up from germline, CDR1 is SNHLY and CDR2 is FYNNEI. CDR3 length equals 12 residues. Trimming left V 5 bases short and J 1 base short, with 6 bases between. DNA of the CDR3: TGTGCCAGCAGTCCGCAGTCCTACGAGCAGTACTTC. Translation: CASSPQSYEQYF.

This clone was counted many times. The CDR3 bases are TGTGCCAGCTCACCGATCAGACAGGGCCCCTCTGGAAACACCATATATTTT. It codes for CASSPIRQGPSGNTIYF. The rearrangement joins TRBV18 to TRBJ1-3, with TRBD1 matching 7 bases. The CDR3 totals 17 residues. Trimming at V came to 3 bases and at J to 0 bases, leaving 8 bases not matched to a gene. Germline V gives CDR1 KGHSH, CDR2 LQKENI.

V and J are TRBV14 and TRBJ2-2; 12 positions match TRBD2. Germline values: CDR1 SGHDN, CDR2 FVKESK. CDR3 length: 14 residues. The V gene end was trimmed by 6 bases and the J gene end by 4 bases; junction bases not matched to a gene: 0. The CDR3 loop is CASRLAGGTGELFF. The CDR3 coding sequence is TGTGCCAGCAGACTAGCGGGAGGCACCGGGGAGCTGTTTTTT. Full variable domain (rest looked up from reference TRBV14 and TRBJ2-2): EAGVTQFPSHSVIEKGQTVTLRCDPISGHDNLYWYRRVMGKEIKFLLHFVKESKQDESGMPNNRFLAERTGGTYSTLKVQPAELEDSGVYFCASRLAGGTGELFFGEGSRLTVL.

This clone occurred once. The rearrangement joins TRBV5-1 to TRBJ2-7; 9 nucleotides align to TRBD2. The CDR3 extends over 16 amino acids. Germline values: CDR1 SGHRS, CDR2 YFSETQ. Trimming removed 4 bases from V and 1 base from J; junction bases left unmatched: 9. The CDR3 DNA follows: TGCGCCAGCAGCGAAATTAGCGGGAGCCAGTCCTACGAGCAGTACTTC. This encodes CASSEISGSQSYEQYF.